Listed here is a single T cell receptor beta chain. A junction boundary mismatches the germline segment, possibly from a read error. This sample was taken from a study of blood T cell repertoires in COVID-19. Overall study: COVID-19 samples, acute and convalescent, were from the United States, Italy and Spain.

CDR3 length equals 10 residues. In germline, CDR1 is SNHLY, CDR2 FYNNEI. Original analysis: Reference gene primer amplification gave estimated nucleated cell counts. Produced via immunoSEQ multiplex PCR; TCRdb's table is partial and in-frame only. From that table come the V and J calls and clone size; the DNA was used to work out D and trimming. Of 150,000 to 200,000 clones in the sample, about 82% are singletons; the top ten hold under 5.5%. The chain uses TRBV2 and TRBJ2-5; 7 nucleotides match TRBD2. This receptor was obtained from a woman younger than 45 with acute or convalescent COVID-19. The specimen was peripheral blood. The CDR3 spells CASRMTSIDF. DNA of the CDR3: TGTGCCAGCAGGATGACTAGCATTGACTTC.